The 28 T cell receptor beta chains given below trace back to one sample, sequenced in a study of cytomegalovirus exposure and HLA in healthy donors. The PCR employed 60 Vbeta primers together with 13 Jbeta primers. Produced via immunoSEQ multiplex PCR; TCRdb's table is partial and in-frame only. This specimen shows about 60,000 clones; the ten leading clones hold about 9.2%. Source material: PBMCs. The receptors shown here come from a man aged 45-65 years in good health and CMV-seropositive.

The chain recombines TRBV28 with TRBJ2-1, with D possibly matching TRBD2 (7 bases). The germline CDR1 and CDR2 sequences are MDHEN and SYDVKM. Trimming removed 6 bases at V and 0 bases at J, with 21 bases between. The CDR3 length is 18 residues. The CDR3 loop reads CASRPRGGGGPSYNEQFF. DNA of the CDR3: TGTGCCAGCAGGCCCCGGGGAGGCGGGGGCCCCTCCTACAATGAGCAGTTCTTC.

The genes are TRBV29-1 and TRBJ1-2; 10 bases fit TRBD1. With V trimmed by 6 bases and J by 7 bases, 5 bases remained unmatched. CDR3 size: 12 residues. Germline values: CDR1 SQVTM, CDR2 ANQGSEA. The CDR3 DNA reads TGCAGCGTGGGGGACAGGGGTGGTGGCTACACCTTC. Amino acids: CSVGDRGGGYTF.

The chain uses TRBV6-5 and TRBJ1-1; D not resolved. Germline V lookup: CDR1 MNHEY, CDR2 SVGAGI. This CDR3 comprises 12 residues. V was pared by 4 bases and J by 3 bases, with 6 bases between. The CDR3 coding sequence is TGTGCCAGCAGTTTCGAGGACACTGAAGCTTTCTTT. Protein: CASSFEDTEAFF.

The chain recombines TRBV6-1 with TRBJ1-1; the D is unclear. Germline V CDR1 and CDR2: MNHNS, SASEGT. The V end was cut by 3 bases, the J end by 6 bases, with 23 bases between. The CDR3 extends over 17 amino acids. The CDR3 coding sequence is TGTGCCAGCAGTGACAACAGACAAACACCCATTGTCCCTGAAGCTTTCTTT. Encoded protein: CASSDNRQTPIVPEAFF.

This chain connects TRBV11-2 to TRBJ2-2, with D possibly matching TRBD2 (5 bases). The V end lost 5 bases, the J end lost 5 bases, and 18 bases lay between the germline ends. Germline CDR1 SGHAT, CDR2 FQNNGV. This CDR3 spans 16 amino acids. For the CDR3, the DNA is TGTGCCAGCAGCCCATCACTAGTGCGGTCGACCGGGGAGCTGTTTTTT. As protein: CASSPSLVRSTGELFF.

The chain has TRBV5-1 and TRBJ1-3; no firm D call. The ends were cut back, 0 bases at V and 0 bases at J, with 10 bases in the middle. Germline V gene data show CDR1 as SGHRS and CDR2 as YFSETQ. The CDR3 runs to 16 residues. The CDR3 region is CASSLGKPSSGNTIYF. In DNA form, the CDR3 reads TGCGCCAGCAGCTTGGGAAAACCGAGCTCTGGAAACACCATATATTTT.

This rearrangement joins TRBV5-6 to TRBJ2-5, with D maybe TRBD2 (6 bases). V dropped 0 bases and J dropped 5 bases, with 11 bases sitting between them. Looked up from germline, CDR1 is SGHDT and CDR2 is YYEEEE. The CDR3 sequence is 14 residues long. The CDR3 protein is CASSLAGVLETQYF. CDR3 in DNA: TGTGCCAGCAGCTTGGCGGGAGTCCTGGAGACCCAGTACTTC.

The chain combines TRBV9 with TRBJ2-7; TRBD2 agrees at 14 bases. V shed 3 bases and J 6 bases; nucleotides not matched to a gene: 5. There are 15 residues in the CDR3. The germline V gene has CDR1 SGDLS and CDR2 YYNGEE. CDR3 coding DNA: TGTGCCAGCAGCGCGACTAGCGGGGGGGCTGGCGAGCAGTACTTC. Encoded protein: CASSATSGGAGEQYF.

The rearrangement uses TRBV11-2 and TRBJ1-5; 9 nucleotides agree with TRBD1. Germline V gene lookup returns CDR1 SGHAT and CDR2 FQNNGV. There are 15 residues in the CDR3. The V segment lost 2 bases and the J segment 6 bases; nucleotides outside the gene matches: 5. CDR3 nucleotides: TGTGCCAGCAGCTTAACAGGGGGCAAGGGTCAGCCCCAGCATTTT. This gives the protein CASSLTGGKGQPQHF.

The chain joins TRBV6-6 to TRBJ2-7, with TRBD1 matching over 8 bases. Per the germline V gene, CDR1 is MNHNY and CDR2 is SVGAGI (reference sequence). CDR3 size: 16 residues. V lost 3 bases and J lost 3; bases outside the gene matches: 10. In nucleotides, the CDR3 is TGTGCCAGCAGTTATTCCCCCGGGACAGGCTTCTACGAGCAGTACTTC. Its translation: CASSYSPGTGFYEQYF.

The chain joins TRBV6-6 to TRBJ1-2, with 11 bases matching TRBD1. Looked up from germline, CDR1 is MNHNY and CDR2 is SVGAGI (reference sequence). V was clipped by 6 bases and J by 4 bases; unmatched bases: 7. This CDR3 spans 15 amino acids. Here the CDR3 DNA reads TGTGCCAGCAGGAGGACAGGGGGCGAGGCCTATGGCTACACCTTC. Its translation: CASRRTGGEAYGYTF.

The chain employs TRBV11-3 and TRBJ2-2; tentatively, D is TRBD2 (5 bases). The length of the CDR3 is 13 residues. The germline gives CDR1 SGHNT, CDR2 YENEEA. V was pared by 5 bases and J by 4 bases, with 8 bases between. For the CDR3, the DNA is TGTGCCAGCAGCCCCGAGGGCACCGGGGAGCTGTTTTTT. It is translated as CASSPEGTGELFF.

The V gene is TRBV28, the J gene TRBJ2-7, with TRBD2 matching over 8 bases. CDR3 length equals 16 residues. Germline values: CDR1 MDHEN, CDR2 SYDVKM. Losses at the gene ends were 3 bases for V and 4 bases for J; bases not matched to a gene: 11. This chain's CDR3 is CASSLDTAGAGYEQYF. The CDR3 region has the DNA TGTGCCAGCAGTTTGGATACAGCGGGAGCAGGGTACGAGCAGTACTTC.

The rearrangement uses TRBV4-1 and TRBJ2-7, with TRBD2 matching 10 bases. Trimming took 2 bases from V and 0 from J; bases not matched to a gene: 4. Germline loops: CDR1 MGHRA, CDR2 YSYEKL. This CDR3 contains 16 residues. The CDR3, as DNA: TGCGCCAGCAGCCAATTTACTAGCGGGACCTCCTACGAGCAGTACTTC. As protein: CASSQFTSGTSYEQYF.

The genes are TRBV4-2 and TRBJ1-3, with 7 nucleotides matching TRBD1. J was trimmed by 1 base and V by 1 base; bases with no gene match: 4. The CDR3 consists of 16 residues. Germline loops: CDR1 LGHNA, CDR2 YNFKEQ. This CDR3 is CASSQGQGVSGNTIYF. CDR3 DNA sequence: TGTGCCAGCAGCCAAGGCCAGGGGGTTTCTGGAAACACCATATATTTT.

The rearrangement links TRBV18 to TRBJ1-1; 7 bases are a match to TRBD1. The germline V gene has CDR1 KGHSH and CDR2 LQKENI. The CDR3 sequence is 16 residues long. The ends lost 6 bases at V and 7 bases at J; junction bases unmatched: 17. CDR3 DNA: TGTGCCAGCTCCTCTACGGGACAGTCGACCGCGTTTGAAGCTTTCTTT. Protein: CASSSTGQSTAFEAFF.

This chain links TRBV28 with TRBJ1-1, with a possible D match to TRBD1 (5 bases). Germline lookup yields CDR1 MDHEN and CDR2 SYDVKM. The ends were cut back, 6 bases at V and 11 bases at J, with 13 bases in the middle. This CDR3 is 11 amino acids long. The CDR3 DNA reads TGTGCCAGCAGCTCGTCAGGGAGGGCTTTCTTT. This sequence encodes CASSSSGRAFF.

The gene calls are TRBV30 and TRBJ1-5; maybe TRBD1 (5 bases). The length of the CDR3 is 14 residues. The germline CDR1 and CDR2 sequences are GTSNPN and SVGIG (reference sequence). Trimming took 0 bases from V and 6 from J, leaving 12 bases between them. CDR3 nucleotide sequence: TGTGCCTGGAGTGTTGGAGGGAGGGGTCAGCCCCAGCATTTT. Translated, it gives CAWSVGGRGQPQHF.

The rearrangement uses TRBV28 and TRBJ2-5; D is undetermined. V was clipped by 5 bases and J by 1 base, with 5 bases between them. From germline, CDR1 is MDHEN and CDR2 SYDVKM. CDR3 length: 12 amino acids. The CDR3 loop reads CASSISQETQYF. The CDR3, as DNA: TGTGCCAGCAGTATCAGCCAAGAGACCCAGTACTTC.

The chain has TRBV9 and TRBJ2-7; TRBD2 matches 7 bases. V trimming: 0 bases; J trimming: 4 bases; junction bases outside the gene matches: 10. The CDR3 has 16 residues. Germline V gene data show CDR1 as SGDLS and CDR2 as YYNGEE. The CDR3 nucleotides read TGTGCCAGCAGCGTAGCTTCCGGCGGGGGACCATACGAGCAGTACTTC. Translated: CASSVASGGGPYEQYF.

The chain couples TRBV7-9 to TRBJ2-5, with 12 bases that match TRBD2. The V segment lost 5 bases and the J segment 4 bases; nucleotides outside the gene matches: 2. In germline, CDR1 is SEHNR, CDR2 FQNEAQ (reference sequence). CDR3 length equals 14 residues. This CDR3 reads CASSLTSGGETQYF. CDR3 nucleotide sequence: TGTGCCAGCAGCCTGACTAGCGGGGGAGAGACCCAGTACTTC.

V usage is TRBV7-9 and J usage is TRBJ2-7, with 12 nucleotides matching TRBD2. The CDR3 extends over 16 amino acids. Germline V CDR1 and CDR2: SEHNR, FQNEAQ (reference sequence). V was pared by 5 bases and J by 2 bases, with 7 bases of the junction left unmatched. CDR3 amino acids: CASSPLTSGSAYEQYF. Written as DNA, the CDR3 is TGTGCCAGCAGCCCCCTGACTAGCGGGAGCGCCTACGAGCAGTACTTC.

The rearrangement uses TRBV4-1 and TRBJ2-1; D ambiguous. The germline V gene encodes CDR1 MGHRA and CDR2 YSYEKL. The CDR3 extends over 14 amino acids. The ends were cut back, 5 bases at V and 5 bases at J, with 13 bases in the middle. CDR3 sequence (DNA): TGCGCCAGCAGCGAGTCCCCGTCCGACAATGAGCAGTTCTTC. It codes for CASSESPSDNEQFF.

In DNA, the CDR3 is TGCGCCAGCAGCCAAGGACAGGGGGGTGCAGAGACCCAGTACTTC. Translated: CASSQGQGGAETQYF. The chain recombines TRBV5-1 with TRBJ2-5; TRBD1 agrees at 10 bases. The CDR3 contains 15 residues. Germline CDR1 reads SGHRS; CDR2 reads YFSETQ. The V gene end was trimmed by 4 bases and the J gene end by 4 bases; junction bases not matched to a gene: 7.

The genes are TRBV6-6 and TRBJ1-1, with D unresolved. CDR1 is MNHNY and CDR2 is SVGAGI in the germline V gene (reference sequence). V was clipped by 11 bases and J by 1 base, with 8 bases between them. This CDR3 has 11 residues. CDR3 sequence: CAARGNTEAFF. The CDR3 DNA is TGTGCCGCCCGGGGGAACACTGAAGCTTTCTTT.

The genes are TRBV28 and TRBJ1-2; D possibly corresponds to TRBD1 (5 bases). V was pared by 5 bases and J by 6 bases, with 13 bases between. This CDR3 spans 13 amino acids. CDR1 and CDR2 from the germline V gene are MDHEN and SYDVKM. Written as DNA, the CDR3 is TGTGCCAGCAGTAAGCCCCAGGGCGATGGCTACACCTTC. Protein product: CASSKPQGDGYTF.

The V call is TRBV7-9, the J call TRBJ2-7; D is undetermined. The CDR3 is 11 residues long. Deletions cut 4 bases from V and 2 bases from J, with 3 bases between. The germline V gene encodes CDR1 SEHNR and CDR2 FQNEAQ (reference sequence). CDR3 loop: CASSSTYEQYF. The CDR3 nucleotides read TGTGCCAGCAGCTCCACCTACGAGCAGTACTTC.

The chain recombines TRBV7-2 with TRBJ2-2; TRBD2 aligns across 9 bases. CDR1 SGHTA and CDR2 FQGNSA come from the germline V gene. CDR3 size: 15 residues. The trim removed 5 bases at V and 4 bases at J, leaving 5 bases unmatched. This chain's CDR3 is CASSTTSGSTGELFF. CDR3 nucleotide sequence: TGTGCCAGCAGCACGACTAGCGGATCCACCGGGGAGCTGTTTTTT.